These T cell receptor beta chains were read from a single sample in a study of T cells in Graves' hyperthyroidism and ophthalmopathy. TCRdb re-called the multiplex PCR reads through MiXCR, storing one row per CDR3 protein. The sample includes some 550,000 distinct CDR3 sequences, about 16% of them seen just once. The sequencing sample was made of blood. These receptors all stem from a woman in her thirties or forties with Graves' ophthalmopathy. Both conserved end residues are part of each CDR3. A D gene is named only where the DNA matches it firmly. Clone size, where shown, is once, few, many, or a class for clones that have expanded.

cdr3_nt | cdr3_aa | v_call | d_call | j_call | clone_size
TGTGCCAGTAGTATGGGGTCAGGGGGGAGCACAGATACGCAGTATTTT | CASSMGSGGSTDTQYF | TRBV19 | - | TRBJ2-3 | -
TGTGCCAGCAGTTACTCATCGGGCGCCTATGGCTACACCTTC | CASSYSSGAYGYTF | TRBV6-2/TRBV6-3 | - | TRBJ1-2 | many
TGTGCCAGTAGTACCTACGGACAGCCCAAGGTTGGGGCCAAAAACATTCAGTACTTC | CASSTYGQPKVGAKNIQYF | TRBV19 | - | TRBJ2-4 | few
TGTGCCAGCAGCCAAGAAAGGAAAGGAGCGCAGTATTTT | CASSQERKGAQYF | TRBV3-1 | - | TRBJ2-3 | many
TGTGCCAGCAGCTTAGTTGCAGGGTCAGAGACCCAGTACTTC | CASSLVAGSETQYF | TRBV7-2 | - | TRBJ2-5 | many
TGCGCCAGCAGCTTCAGGGGGGGGGGGAACACTGAAGCTTTCTTT | CASSFRGGGNTEAFF | TRBV4-1 | TRBD1 | TRBJ1-1 | many
TGCAGTGCTAGGAAGACAGGGTGGTATGTGGAGACCCAGTACTTC | CSARKTGWYVETQYF | TRBV20-1 | TRBD1 | TRBJ2-5 | -
TGTGCCACCAGTGACACTCAGGGAGGGCAAGAGACCCAGTACTTC | CATSDTQGGQETQYF | TRBV24-1 | TRBD2 | TRBJ2-5 | many
TGCGCCAGCAGCCAACCTGGACGCGGGAGCCCCACAGATACGCAGTATTTT | CASSQPGRGSPTDTQYF | TRBV4-1 | TRBD2 | TRBJ2-3 | -
TGTGCCAGCAGCCAGTATGACAGGGGGATTGTGTATGAGCAGTTCTTC | CASSQYDRGIVYEQFF | TRBV3-1 | TRBD1 | TRBJ2-1 | many
TGCGCCAGCAGCCAAGCGGTCAGGGGGGCAACAGATACGCAGTATTTT | CASSQAVRGATDTQYF | TRBV4-1 | - | TRBJ2-3 | -
TGCGCCAGCAGGGAGGGAGGGCCGGAAAATGAGCAGTTCTTC | CASREGGPENEQFF | TRBV4-1 | TRBD2 | TRBJ2-1 | -
TGTGCCAGCAGTATCTCTAGCGGGGGGGTCGATGAGCAGTTCTTC | CASSISSGGVDEQFF | TRBV12-3/TRBV12-4 | TRBD2 | TRBJ2-1 | few
TGTGCCAGCAGCAGAGGGTACGGACGTAATGAAAAACTGTTTTTT | CASSRGYGRNEKLFF | TRBV3-1 | - | TRBJ1-4 | few
TGTGCCAGCACCGCGCAGGGAGTAAACACTGAAGCTTTCTTT | CASTAQGVNTEAFF | TRBV25-1 | - | TRBJ1-1 | few
TGCGCCAGCAGCCAGAACCCGACAGGGGCTCCTAATGAAAAACTGTTTTTT | CASSQNPTGAPNEKLFF | TRBV7-9 | TRBD1 | TRBJ1-4 | few
TGTGCCTGGACCCCGGAGGTGGCCAACACTGAAGCTTTCTTT | CAWTPEVANTEAFF | TRBV30 | - | TRBJ1-1 | once
TGCAGTGCCCCAAGCGGGGAAAGCACAGATACGCAGTATTTT | CSAPSGESTDTQYF | TRBV20-1 | TRBD2 | TRBJ2-3 | many
TGTGCCAGCAGCACTAGGACTAGAAAGAACACCGGGGAGCTGTTTTTT | CASSTRTRKNTGELFF | TRBV7-9 | TRBD2 | TRBJ2-2 | -
TGTGCCAGCAGTGAACGGAAGCTCCAAGAGACCCAGTACTTC | CASSERKLQETQYF | TRBV2 | - | TRBJ2-5 | few
TGTGCCAGCAGGAGACAGGGAAACACCATATATTTT | CASRRQGNTIYF | TRBV12-3/TRBV12-4 | - | TRBJ1-3 | many
TGTGCCAGCAGCTCCCCCGGCAGCTTGAAGCTGTTTTTT | CASSSPGSLKLFF | TRBV28 | - | TRBJ2-2 | -
TGTGCCAGCAGCCAGGGGACAGCCGTTTCACCCCTCCACTTT | CASSQGTAVSPLHF | TRBV3-1 | TRBD1 | TRBJ1-6 | many
TGTGCCAGCACCTGGTCCCTCGAGGGGCCCCAGCATTTT | CASTWSLEGPQHF | TRBV6-2/TRBV6-3 | - | TRBJ1-5 | few
TGTGCCAGCTCGGACAGGGGGCTGGGGCAGCCCCAGCATTTT | CASSDRGLGQPQHF | TRBV2 | TRBD1 | TRBJ1-5 | many